A selection of T cell receptor beta chains follows, all from one sample in a study of T cell responses to AZD1222 COVID-19 vaccine. The method was immunoSEQ multiplex PCR; TCRdb's version includes in-frame clones alone and lacks a portion of them. The sample yields 85,000 to 100,000 clones, about nine tenths seen once. Sequenced material: peripheral blood, taken on day 0 of AZD1222 vaccination. The origin of the receptors is an adult in good health. CDR3s include the opening cysteine and the closing phenylalanine or tryptophan. D genes are given only for firm matches. Clone sizes are given selectively: once, few, many, or a class where the clone is expanded.

D gene	V gene	clone size	J gene	CDR3 protein	CDR3 DNA
.	TRBV10-3	.	TRBJ1-5	CAISESGPLLSNQPQHF	TGTGCCATCAGTGAGTCAGGTCCTCTTTTAAGCAATCAGCCCCAGCATTTT
.	TRBV4-1	.	TRBJ2-3	CASSQVKGPSTDTQYF	TGCGCCAGCAGCCAAGTCAAGGGTCCTAGCACAGATACGCAGTATTTT
TRBD1	TRBV7-9	.	TRBJ1-1	CASSMDRESAEAFF	TGTGCCAGCAGCATGGACAGGGAGAGCGCTGAAGCTTTCTTT
.	TRBV5-8	.	TRBJ2-4	CASSVWTALAKNIQYF	TGTGCCAGCAGCGTATGGACAGCTTTAGCCAAAAACATTCAGTACTTC
.	TRBV3-1/TRBV3-2	.	TRBJ1-2	CASSNLYGYTF	TGTGCCAGCAGTAATTTATATGGCTACACCTTC
.	TRBV6-1	once	TRBJ1-2	CASSEGEGRGANYGYTF	TGTGCCAGCAGTGAAGGGGAGGGGAGAGGAGCTAACTATGGCTACACCTTC
.	TRBV3-1/TRBV3-2	.	TRBJ2-5	CASSPPLGPGETQYF	TGTGCCAGCAGCCCGCCCCTCGGTCCGGGGGAGACCCAGTACTTC
.	TRBV12-3/TRBV12-4	.	TRBJ1-2	CASSRGYGYTF	TGTGCCAGCAGTCGGGGATATGGCTACACCTTC
TRBD2	TRBV11-2	.	TRBJ2-2	CASSQLGGGASGELFF	TGTGCCAGCAGCCAGCTAGGCGGGGGGGCCTCTGGGGAGCTGTTTTTT
TRBD1	TRBV19	.	TRBJ2-7	CASSRQGRTYEQYF	TGTGCCAGTAGCAGACAGGGCCGGACCTACGAGCAGTACTTC
TRBD1	TRBV18	.	TRBJ1-2	CASSHGTAFYGYTF	TGTGCCAGCTCACACGGGACAGCCTTCTATGGCTACACCTTC
TRBD1	TRBV5-4	.	TRBJ1-1	CASSRDRANTEAFF	TGTGCCAGCAGCAGGGACAGAGCGAACACTGAAGCTTTCTTT
.	TRBV12-5	.	TRBJ2-3	CASGLVPGGPTDTQYF	TGTGCTAGTGGTTTGGTACCCGGGGGACCCACAGATACGCAGTATTTT
TRBD1	TRBV7-9	.	TRBJ1-3	CASSLRGPGNTIYF	TGTGCCAGCAGTTTGAGGGGGCCTGGAAACACCATATATTTT
.	TRBV19	few	TRBJ1-5	CASSIALRGSQPQHF	TGTGCCAGTAGTATAGCTCTCAGGGGATCCCAGCCCCAGCATTTT
.	TRBV29-1	.	TRBJ2-7	CSAARPGGTYEQYF	TGCAGCGCCGCAAGGCCAGGGGGGACCTACGAGCAGTACTTC
.	TRBV6-2/TRBV6-3	.	TRBJ2-3	CASSYFAPALQYF	TGTGCCAGCAGTTACTTTGCCCCCGCCTTGCAGTATTTT
.	TRBV21-1	.	TRBJ1-2	CASSNRTENYTF	TGTGCCAGCAGCAATCGGACAGAGAACTACACCTTC
TRBD1	TRBV18	.	TRBJ2-3	CASSQTGTGRTDTQYF	TGTGCCAGCTCACAAACTGGGACAGGGAGAACAGATACGCAGTATTTT
.	TRBV18	.	TRBJ2-7	CASSPPTSRHEQYF	TGTGCCAGCTCACCACCTACCTCACGGCACGAGCAGTACTTC
.	TRBV5-6	.	TRBJ1-1	CASSWRGMATEAFF	TGTGCCAGCAGCTGGAGGGGTATGGCCACTGAAGCTTTCTTT
.	TRBV11-1	few	TRBJ1-6	CASSPPTGRNNSPLHF	TGTGCCAGCAGCCCCCCTACAGGTCGGAATAATTCACCCCTCCACTTT
.	TRBV2	few	TRBJ1-2	CASSSSLDSYGYTF	TGTGCCAGCAGTTCCTCTCTGGACTCTTATGGCTACACCTTC
TRBD1	TRBV3-1/TRBV3-2	.	TRBJ2-5	CASSQGATGEETQYF	TGTGCCAGCAGCCAAGGGGCTACAGGGGAAGAGACCCAGTACTTC
.	TRBV19	.	TRBJ2-3	CASSSPGASTDTQYF	TGTGCCAGTAGTTCCCCGGGGGCGAGCACAGATACGCAGTATTTT
.	TRBV7-9	.	TRBJ2-1	CASSLVGRGDPRYEQFF	TGTGCCAGCAGCTTGGTGGGGAGGGGGGACCCCCGTTATGAGCAGTTCTTC
.	TRBV7-2	.	TRBJ1-2	CASSLPPTKAHGYTF	TGTGCCAGCAGCTTACCCCCGACAAAAGCGCATGGCTACACCTTC
.	TRBV2	.	TRBJ1-2	CASSVWGEGYTF	TGTGCCAGCAGTGTATGGGGGGAGGGCTACACCTTC
TRBD1	TRBV7-3	.	TRBJ2-2	CASSLLTGTTGELFF	TGTGCCAGCAGCTTATTGACAGGGACCACCGGGGAGCTGTTTTTT
.	TRBV4-1	.	TRBJ1-3	CASSQRVISGNTIYF	TGCGCCAGCAGCCAACGGGTTATTTCTGGAAACACCATATATTTT
TRBD2	TRBV27	.	TRBJ2-7	CASSSGGPYEQYF	TGTGCCAGCAGTTCGGGGGGGCCCTACGAGCAGTACTTC
TRBD2	TRBV11-2	.	TRBJ2-1	CASSFSTGLAQGRYNEQFF	TGTGCCAGCAGCTTTTCTACCGGACTAGCCCAAGGCCGGTACAATGAGCAGTTCTTC
TRBD1	TRBV30	.	TRBJ2-7	CAWSPGRGTGVYEQYF	TGTGCCTGGAGTCCAGGGCGCGGGACAGGGGTCTACGAGCAGTACTTC
.	TRBV7-9	few	TRBJ2-2	CASSFPAGGNTGELFF	TGTGCCAGCAGCTTTCCCGCGGGTGGGAACACCGGGGAGCTGTTTTTT
.	TRBV28	.	TRBJ1-5	CASSWTDGGSNQPQHF	TGTGCCAGCAGTTGGACGGACGGCGGTAGCAATCAGCCCCAGCATTTT
.	TRBV10-3	.	TRBJ1-1	CAISEWQGGRNTEAFF	TGTGCCATCAGTGAATGGCAGGGTGGTCGTAACACTGAAGCTTTCTTT
.	TRBV5-4	once	TRBJ1-1	CASSLAGNTEAFF	TGTGCCAGCAGCTTGGCGGGGAACACTGAAGCTTTCTTT
.	TRBV5-8	.	TRBJ1-2	CASSLGEGIYGYTF	TGTGCCAGCAGCTTGGGTGAGGGGATCTATGGCTACACCTTC
TRBD1	TRBV29-1	.	TRBJ1-1	CSVGGLGDTEAFF	TGCAGCGTAGGGGGCTTGGGGGACACTGAAGCTTTCTTT
.	TRBV6-5	.	TRBJ1-6	CASREGGATNSPLHF	TGTGCCAGCAGGGAGGGGGGGGCCACAAATTCACCCCTCCACTTT
.	TRBV19	.	TRBJ2-7	CASSIVGGTEQYF	TGTGCCAGTAGTATAGTTGGAGGGACCGAGCAGTACTTC
TRBD1	TRBV7-8	few	TRBJ1-6	CASSPLLRDRGGSNSPLHF	TGTGCCAGCAGCCCGCTCCTCCGGGACAGGGGAGGAAGTAATTCACCCCTCCACTTT
.	TRBV7-8	.	TRBJ1-5	CASSSTRVSNQPQHF	TGTGCCAGCAGCTCCACCAGGGTAAGCAATCAGCCCCAGCATTTT
.	TRBV5-5	.	TRBJ2-7	CASSQDPGAYEQYF	TGTGCCAGCAGCCAGGACCCGGGAGCGTACGAGCAGTACTTC
.	TRBV6-2/TRBV6-3	.	TRBJ1-2	CASSSSVQPYGYTF	TGTGCCAGCAGTTCCTCGGTCCAACCTTATGGCTACACCTTC
.	TRBV5-1	.	TRBJ1-3	CASSWDNSGNTIYF	TGCGCCAGCAGCTGGGACAACTCTGGAAACACCATATATTTT
TRBD1	TRBV3-1/TRBV3-2	.	TRBJ1-2	CASSQDIGRGKGYTF	TGTGCCAGCAGCCAAGATATCGGCAGGGGGAAAGGCTACACCTTC
.	TRBV4-1	.	TRBJ1-6	CASSQDQYARDSPLHF	TGCGCCAGCAGCCAAGACCAGTATGCTAGGGATTCACCCCTCCACTTT
.	TRBV28	few	TRBJ1-1	CASSVGGGYTEAFF	TGTGCCAGCAGTGTGGGAGGAGGGTACACTGAAGCTTTCTTT
TRBD1	TRBV28	once	TRBJ2-1	CASSSEVYQGDEQFF	TGTGCCAGCAGTTCGGAGGTGTACCAGGGGGATGAGCAGTTCTTC
.	TRBV10-1	.	TRBJ1-1	CASSEWWQVNTEAFF	TGCGCCAGCAGTGAGTGGTGGCAGGTGAACACTGAAGCTTTCTTT
.	TRBV6-5	.	TRBJ1-4	CATPTGSTNEKLFF	TGTGCCACCCCCACAGGGTCAACTAATGAAAAACTGTTTTTT
.	TRBV30	once	TRBJ2-7	CAWSRGPLNEQYF	TGTGCCTGGAGTCGGGGGCCGCTCAACGAGCAGTACTTC
TRBD1	TRBV7-9	.	TRBJ2-7	CASSLWTGLAYEQYF	TGTGCCAGCAGCCTTTGGACAGGGCTAGCCTACGAGCAGTACTTC
TRBD1	TRBV14	.	TRBJ2-1	CASSQQDRGLYNEQFF	TGTGCCAGCAGCCAACAGGACAGGGGTCTCTACAATGAGCAGTTCTTC
TRBD1	TRBV6-2/TRBV6-3	.	TRBJ2-1	CASRPTGGSYNEQFF	TGTGCCAGCAGACCTACAGGGGGCTCCTACAATGAGCAGTTCTTC
.	TRBV19	.	TRBJ2-7	CASRTQTGSQEQYF	TGTGCCAGCCGTACACAGACCGGAAGCCAGGAGCAGTACTTC
TRBD1	TRBV24-1	.	TRBJ1-2	CATGGTGGNYGYTF	TGTGCCACCGGGGGAACAGGGGGCAACTATGGCTACACCTTC
.	TRBV27	.	TRBJ1-1	CASSNQRLNTEAFF	TGTGCCAGCAGTAACCAACGGCTAAACACTGAAGCTTTCTTT
.	TRBV3-1/TRBV3-2	few	TRBJ1-3	CASSASGNTIYF	TGTGCCAGCAGTGCGTCTGGAAACACCATATATTTT